The rows below give T cell receptor beta chains drawn from one sample of a study of T cells in Graves' hyperthyroidism and ophthalmopathy. TCRdb redid the calling of the multiplex PCR reads with MiXCR, one entry per CDR3 protein. The table lists some 92,000 distinct CDR3 sequences, around 37% of them singletons, with roughly 10% in the top ten. Sequencing was done on a sample of peripheral blood or thyroid tissue (not recorded which). Every receptor here comes from a woman aged 30 to 39 with Graves' hyperthyroidism. CDR3s include the opening cysteine and the closing phenylalanine or tryptophan. The D gene is left open where the match is weak. Clone size appears in some rows only: once, few, many, or a class for an expanded clone.

>TRBJ1-5|NA|TRBV2|NA
CPSTPLSGLVSQPQHF
TGTCCCAGCACCCCCCTTTCGGGGTTGGTGTCTCAGCCCCAGCATTTT
>TRBJ1-2|once|TRBV13|NA
CASSSSQGWNYGYTF
TGTGCCAGCAGCTCATCTCAGGGATGGAACTATGGCTACACCTTC
>TRBJ2-5|many|TRBV2|NA
CASSALGSGPQETQYF
TGTGCCAGCAGTGCTCTCGGTAGCGGCCCCCAAGAGACCCAGTACTTC
>TRBJ2-7|NA|TRBV2|NA
CASSDARGGAEQYF
TGTGCCAGCAGTGATGCGCGTGGGGGGGCCGAGCAGTACTTC
>TRBJ1-2|many|TRBV2|NA
CASKGEDNYGYTF
TGTGCCAGCAAGGGGGAAGACAACTATGGCTACACCTTC
>TRBJ1-5|many|TRBV19|TRBD1
CASNRDRYQPQHF
TGTGCCAGTAATAGGGACAGATATCAGCCCCAGCATTTT
>TRBJ1-5|many|TRBV9|NA
CASSVAPDGQPQHF
TGTGCCAGCAGCGTAGCCCCGGATGGTCAGCCCCAGCATTTT
>TRBJ1-5|many|TRBV4-1|NA
CASSRGGQPQHF
TGCGCCAGCAGCAGGGGTGGGCAGCCCCAGCATTTT
>TRBJ2-2|NA|TRBV7-2|NA
CASSRTPRGGELFF
TGTGCCAGCAGTCGAACTCCACGTGGCGGGGAGCTGTTTTTT
>TRBJ2-7|many|TRBV2|NA
CASSWMGRIYEQYF
TGTGCCAGCTCGTGGATGGGACGGATCTACGAGCAGTACTTC
>TRBJ2-3|NA|TRBV7-2|TRBD1
CASNTRQGGTDTQYF
TGTGCCAGCAACACCCGACAGGGAGGCACAGATACGCAGTATTTT
>TRBJ2-7|NA|TRBV28|NA
CASSRPQGSYEQYF
TGTGCCAGCAGCCGCCCCCAGGGTTCCTACGAGCAGTACTTC
>TRBJ2-2|many|TRBV9|NA
CASKHTDTGELFF
TGTGCCAGCAAACATACAGACACCGGGGAGCTGTTTTTT
>TRBJ2-7|many|TRBV7-9|NA
CASSLVGGNIYEQYF
TGTGCCAGCAGCTTAGTTGGAGGGAACATCTACGAGCAGTACTTC
>TRBJ2-7|medium-sized|TRBV12-3/TRBV12-4|TRBD1
CASSLHRGQYEQYF
TGTGCCAGCAGTTTGCACAGGGGGCAGTACGAGCAGTACTTC
>TRBJ2-5|NA|TRBV10-3|TRBD1
CASRGGRLFRETQYF
TGTGCCAGCAGAGGGGGCCGGTTGTTCCGAGAGACCCAGTACTTC
>TRBJ1-4|many|TRBV7-9|NA
CASSTHREANEKLFF
TGTGCCAGCAGCACCCACCGGGAGGCTAATGAAAAACTGTTTTTT
>TRBJ1-1|once|TRBV10-3|NA
CATETFMNTDAFF
TGTGCCACCGAAACTTTCATGAACACTGACGCTTTCTTT
>TRBJ1-2|NA|TRBV6-5|TRBD1
CASSYPGDRLYGYTF
TGTGCCAGCAGTTACCCGGGGGACAGGCTCTATGGCTACACCTTC
>TRBJ2-7|many|TRBV7-2|TRBD1
CASSPGTGSHYEQYF
TGTGCCAGCAGCCCAGGGACAGGGTCCCACTACGAGCAGTACTTC
>TRBJ1-1|many|TRBV7-9|TRBD1
CASSLGDRVAFF
TGTGCCAGCAGCTTAGGGGACAGGGTGGCTTTCTTT
>TRBJ2-3|many|TRBV18|NA
CASSPPRASTDTQYF
TGTGCCAGCTCACCACCGAGGGCGAGCACAGATACGCAGTATTTT
>TRBJ2-3|NA|TRBV14|NA
CASSQDIRPAVGDTQYF
TGTGCCAGCAGCCAAGATATAAGACCTGCAGTTGGGGATACGCAGTATTTT
>TRBJ2-7|NA|TRBV20-1|TRBD2
CSARDTSGSAYEQYF
TGCAGTGCTAGAGATACTAGCGGGAGTGCCTACGAGCAGTACTTC
>TRBJ1-2|many|TRBV20-1|TRBD1
CSARRGRSGGYTF
TGCAGTGCTAGGAGGGGGCGGTCTGGTGGCTACACCTTC
>TRBJ1-6|NA|TRBV12-3/TRBV12-4|NA
CASSWGSGTYNSPLHF
TGTGCCAGCAGCTGGGGCTCCGGGACCTATAATTCACCCCTCCACTTT
>TRBJ1-1|NA|TRBV10-2|NA
CASSETSANTEAFF
TGCGCCAGCAGTGAGACTAGCGCGAACACTGAAGCTTTCTTT
>TRBJ2-5|NA|TRBV15|NA
CATSMVGRETQYF
TGTGCCACCAGCATGGTGGGGCGGGAGACCCAGTACTTC
>TRBJ2-3|many|TRBV7-9|TRBD2
CASRPTSGRSTDTQYF
TGTGCCAGCCGCCCGACTAGCGGGAGAAGCACAGATACGCAGTATTTT
>TRBJ2-7|many|TRBV4-1|TRBD1
CASSPLGQGSYEQYF
TGCGCCAGCAGCCCCTTGGGACAGGGCTCCTACGAGCAGTACTTC
>TRBJ1-1|many|TRBV6-6|NA
CASATLDTEAFF
TGTGCCAGCGCGACATTAGACACTGAAGCTTTCTTT
>TRBJ1-1|many|TRBV4-1|TRBD1
CASSQGTGISSRTEAFF
TGCGCCAGCAGCCAAGGGACAGGGATCAGTAGTAGGACTGAAGCTTTCTTT
>TRBJ2-7|many|TRBV13|NA
CASSPRRLNYEQYF
TGTGCCAGCAGCCCCAGAAGACTAAACTACGAGCAGTACTTC
>TRBJ1-2|NA|TRBV4-1|NA
CASSQDPGGGGFRPRGYTF
TGCGCCAGCAGCCAAGATCCCGGGGGAGGGGGATTCCGGCCCCGTGGCTACACCTTC
>TRBJ2-5|many|TRBV5-1|NA
CASSQGTAGETQYF
TGCGCCAGCAGCCAAGGGACGGCGGGGGAGACCCAGTACTTC
>TRBJ1-5|many|TRBV24-1|TRBD1
CATSDPREQDRGNQPQHF
TGTGCCACCAGTGATCCCCGCGAGCAGGACAGGGGCAATCAGCCCCAGCATTTT
>TRBJ2-7|many|TRBV11-2|TRBD2
CASSLSPASGRYEQYF
TGTGCCAGCAGCTTAAGTCCGGCTAGCGGTCGCTACGAGCAGTACTTC
>TRBJ1-1|many|TRBV15|NA
CATSRDAYTEAFF
TGTGCCACCAGCAGAGATGCATACACTGAAGCTTTCTTT
>TRBJ1-5|NA|TRBV10-3|NA
CAITRNQPQHF
TGTGCCATCACCCGAAATCAGCCCCAGCATTTT
>TRBJ2-7|many|TRBV6-1|TRBD1
CASSGTGYEQYF
TGTGCCAGCTCCGGGACAGGCTACGAGCAGTACTTC
>TRBJ2-2|few|TRBV7-9|NA
CASSQVSRRASVGELFF
TGTGCCAGCAGCCAAGTCAGTAGGAGGGCCTCGGTCGGGGAGCTGTTTTTT
>TRBJ1-2|NA|TRBV7-2|NA
CASSLLPDSNYGYTF
TGCGCCAGCAGCCTACTCCCAGATTCTAACTATGGCTACACCTTC
>TRBJ1-1|many|TRBV10-2|NA
CASSEVGSGAFF
TGCGCCAGCAGTGAGGTTGGGTCGGGAGCTTTCTTT
>TRBJ2-5|NA|TRBV7-9|TRBD2
CASSLVPSGRAQYF
TGTGCCAGCAGCTTAGTGCCTAGCGGGAGGGCCCAGTACTTC
>TRBJ2-2|NA|TRBV10-3|NA
CAISEKTEAFTGELFF
TGTGCCATCAGTGAAAAGACAGAAGCTTTCACCGGGGAGCTGTTTTTT
>TRBJ1-4|many|TRBV27|NA
CASSFYGSDEKLFF
TGTGCCAGCAGTTTCTACGGGAGCGATGAAAAACTGTTTTTT
>TRBJ2-7|many|TRBV9|NA
CASSVALDKWNEQYF
TGTGCCAGCAGCGTAGCCCTGGACAAATGGAACGAGCAGTACTTC
>TRBJ1-5|many|TRBV6-1|NA
CASSEAGDGHNQPQHF
TGTGCCAGCAGTGAAGCAGGGGACGGACACAATCAGCCCCAGCATTTT